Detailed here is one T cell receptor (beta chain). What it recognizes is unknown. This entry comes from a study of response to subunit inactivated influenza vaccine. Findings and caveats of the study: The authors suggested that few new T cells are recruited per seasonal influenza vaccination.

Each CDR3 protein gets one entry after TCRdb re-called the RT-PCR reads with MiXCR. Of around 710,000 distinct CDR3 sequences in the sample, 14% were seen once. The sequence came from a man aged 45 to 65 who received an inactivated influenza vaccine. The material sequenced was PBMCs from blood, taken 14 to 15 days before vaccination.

CDR3 nucleotides: TGTGCCAGCAGTTACGCTCGGACAGATCCCTACGAGCAGTACTTC. Translated, it gives CASSYARTDPYEQYF. The J gene is TRBJ2-7, the V gene TRBV6-2 or TRBV6-3; tentatively, D is TRBD1 (6 bases). Germline V gives CDR1 MNHEY, CDR2 SVGEGT. V gave up 2 bases and J gave up 2 bases, with 13 bases separating them. This CDR3 region has 15 residues.